This is a list of T cell receptor beta chains from one sample in a study of post-analysis software for immune sequencing data. TCRdb re-called the PCR reads through MiXCR, storing one row per CDR3 protein. The data hold 700,000 to 900,000 distinct CDR3 sequences, with just over 45% observed a single time. Sequencing was carried out using blood. These receptors all stem from a girl between 5 and 17 years old with multiple sclerosis. CDR3s include the opening cysteine and the closing phenylalanine or tryptophan. Each record gives: J gene, V gene, clone size, D gene, CDR3 protein, CDR3 DNA. A D gene is named only where the DNA matches it firmly. A row's size may be missing; if present it is once, few, many or a size class.

j_call: TRBJ2-7
v_call: TRBV6-1
clone_size: NA
d_call: TRBD2
cdr3_aa: CASRAGGRHNEQYF
cdr3_nt: TGTGCCAGCAGGGCGGGGGGACGCCACAACGAGCAGTACTTC

j_call: TRBJ2-3
v_call: TRBV10-3
clone_size: NA
d_call: NA
cdr3_aa: CAISGTATDTQYF
cdr3_nt: TGTGCCATCAGTGGGACAGCCACAGATACGCAGTATTTT

j_call: TRBJ2-7
v_call: TRBV20-1
clone_size: few
d_call: TRBD1
cdr3_aa: CSYSWQGEPIDAYEQYF
cdr3_nt: TGCAGTTATTCTTGGCAGGGGGAGCCGATCGACGCCTACGAGCAGTACTTC

j_call: TRBJ2-1
v_call: TRBV29-1
clone_size: NA
d_call: TRBD2
cdr3_aa: CSVEDPSGTHNEQFF
cdr3_nt: TGCAGCGTTGAAGATCCTAGCGGGACCCACAATGAGCAGTTCTTC

j_call: TRBJ1-1
v_call: TRBV12-3/TRBV12-4
clone_size: few
d_call: NA
cdr3_aa: CASSLTGWNTEAFF
cdr3_nt: TGTGCCAGCAGTTTAACAGGATGGAACACTGAAGCTTTCTTT

j_call: TRBJ1-5
v_call: TRBV12-3/TRBV12-4
clone_size: few
d_call: NA
cdr3_aa: CASTTHEGRNQPQHF
cdr3_nt: TGTGCCAGCACTACTCACGAGGGCAGAAATCAGCCCCAGCATTTT

j_call: TRBJ2-5
v_call: TRBV29-1
clone_size: few
d_call: NA
cdr3_aa: CSVERRETQYF
cdr3_nt: TGCAGCGTCGAACGGCGAGAGACCCAGTACTTC

j_call: TRBJ2-1
v_call: TRBV29-1
clone_size: NA
d_call: NA
cdr3_aa: CSAPGRFNEQFF
cdr3_nt: TGCAGCGCCCCGGGACGTTTCAATGAGCAGTTCTTC

j_call: TRBJ1-2
v_call: TRBV14
clone_size: NA
d_call: NA
cdr3_aa: CASSRVGYGYTF
cdr3_nt: TGTGCCAGCAGCCGAGTCGGCTATGGCTACACCTTC

j_call: TRBJ2-3
v_call: TRBV10-3
clone_size: few
d_call: NA
cdr3_aa: CAIPLATTDTQYF
cdr3_nt: TGTGCCATCCCCCTAGCTACCACAGATACGCAGTATTTT

j_call: TRBJ2-1
v_call: TRBV2
clone_size: NA
d_call: TRBD2
cdr3_aa: CASSVALGAGSGRPSYNEQFF
cdr3_nt: TGTGCCAGCAGTGTAGCCCTGGGAGCTGGGAGCGGGAGACCCTCCTACAATGAGCAGTTCTTC

j_call: TRBJ2-3
v_call: TRBV20-1
clone_size: once
d_call: NA
cdr3_aa: CSATRHGIDSTDTQYF
cdr3_nt: TGCAGTGCTACCCGTCACGGGATCGATTCCACAGATACGCAGTATTTT

j_call: TRBJ2-5
v_call: TRBV15
clone_size: NA
d_call: NA
cdr3_aa: CATSRGETAQETQYF
cdr3_nt: TGTGCCACCAGCAGAGGTGAGACAGCCCAAGAGACCCAGTACTTC

j_call: TRBJ2-5
v_call: TRBV12-3/TRBV12-4
clone_size: NA
d_call: NA
cdr3_aa: CASSPYSSRPETQYF
cdr3_nt: TGTGCCAGCAGTCCTTATTCCAGCCGCCCTGAGACCCAGTACTTC

j_call: TRBJ1-4
v_call: TRBV28
clone_size: NA
d_call: NA
cdr3_aa: CASSLGGTVGLFF
cdr3_nt: TGTGCCAGCAGTTTGGGGGGGACCGTGGGCCTGTTTTTT

j_call: TRBJ2-7
v_call: TRBV6-2/TRBV6-3
clone_size: NA
d_call: NA
cdr3_aa: CASSSGPVYEQYF
cdr3_nt: TGTGCCAGCAGTTCTGGGCCTGTCTACGAGCAGTACTTC

j_call: TRBJ2-7
v_call: TRBV28
clone_size: NA
d_call: TRBD2
cdr3_aa: CASSTPAGTPYEQYF
cdr3_nt: TGTGCCAGCAGCACTCCAGCGGGAACCCCCTACGAGCAGTACTTC

j_call: TRBJ2-4
v_call: TRBV15
clone_size: few
d_call: NA
cdr3_aa: CATSRVTGRGAKNIQYF
cdr3_nt: TGTGCCACCAGCAGAGTAACAGGGAGGGGAGCCAAAAACATTCAGTACTTC

j_call: TRBJ1-6
v_call: TRBV30
clone_size: NA
d_call: TRBD1
cdr3_aa: CAWSLGQGDSPLHF
cdr3_nt: TGTGCCTGGAGTCTCGGACAGGGGGATTCACCCCTCCACTTT

j_call: TRBJ2-3
v_call: TRBV12-3/TRBV12-4
clone_size: NA
d_call: TRBD2
cdr3_aa: CASSGGTRADTQYF
cdr3_nt: TGTGCCAGCAGTGGAGGGACTAGAGCAGATACGCAGTATTTT

j_call: TRBJ1-1
v_call: TRBV20-1
clone_size: NA
d_call: NA
cdr3_aa: CSATVLTEAFF
cdr3_nt: TGCAGTGCGACAGTTCTCACTGAAGCTTTCTTT

j_call: TRBJ1-2
v_call: TRBV3-1
clone_size: few
d_call: NA
cdr3_aa: CASSQGLPGKYGYTF
cdr3_nt: TGTGCCAGCAGCCAAGGCCTCCCGGGGAAATATGGCTACACCTTC

j_call: TRBJ1-2
v_call: TRBV27
clone_size: once
d_call: NA
cdr3_aa: CASSSSPGNNYGYTF
cdr3_nt: TGTGCCAGCAGTTCGTCACCCGGTAATAACTATGGCTACACCTTC

j_call: TRBJ2-7
v_call: TRBV29-1
clone_size: NA
d_call: TRBD2
cdr3_aa: CSVARGLAGASHSYEQYF
cdr3_nt: TGCAGCGTGGCCAGGGGTCTAGCGGGAGCATCCCATTCCTACGAGCAGTACTTC